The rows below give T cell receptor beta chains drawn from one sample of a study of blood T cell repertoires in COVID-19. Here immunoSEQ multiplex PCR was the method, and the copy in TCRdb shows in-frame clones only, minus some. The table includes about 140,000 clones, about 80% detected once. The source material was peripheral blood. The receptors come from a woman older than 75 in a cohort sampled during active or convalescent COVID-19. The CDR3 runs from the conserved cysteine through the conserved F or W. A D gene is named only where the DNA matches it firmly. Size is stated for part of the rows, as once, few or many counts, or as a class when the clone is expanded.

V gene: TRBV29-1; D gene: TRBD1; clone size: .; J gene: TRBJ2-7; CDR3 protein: CSVDGTGYEQYF; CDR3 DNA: TGCAGCGTTGATGGGACAGGGTACGAGCAGTACTTC
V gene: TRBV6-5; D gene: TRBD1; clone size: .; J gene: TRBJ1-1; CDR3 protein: CASSSVRGPEAFF; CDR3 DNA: TGTGCCAGCAGTTCGGTTAGGGGGCCTGAAGCTTTCTTT
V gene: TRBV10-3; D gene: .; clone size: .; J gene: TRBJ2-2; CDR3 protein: CAISPGQNTGELFF; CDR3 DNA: TGTGCCATCAGTCCGGGACAAAACACCGGGGAGCTGTTTTTT
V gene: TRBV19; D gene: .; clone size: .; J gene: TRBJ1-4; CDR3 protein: CASSAGWGEKLFF; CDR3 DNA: TGTGCCAGTAGTGCAGGGTGGGGAGAAAAACTGTTTTTT
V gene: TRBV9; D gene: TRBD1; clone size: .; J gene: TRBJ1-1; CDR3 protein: CASSSHRGPSTEAFF; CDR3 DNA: TGTGCCAGCAGCTCACACAGGGGCCCGTCCACTGAAGCTTTCTTT
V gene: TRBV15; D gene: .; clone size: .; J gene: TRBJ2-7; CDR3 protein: CATSREVEGSYEQYF; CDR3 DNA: TGTGCCACCAGCAGAGAAGTGGAGGGTTCCTACGAGCAGTACTTC
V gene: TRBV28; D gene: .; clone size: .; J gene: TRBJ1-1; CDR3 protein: CASSRTAAEAFF; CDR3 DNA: TGTGCCAGCAGTCGGACAGCGGCTGAAGCTTTCTTT
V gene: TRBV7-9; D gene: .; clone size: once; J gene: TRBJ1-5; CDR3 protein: CASSQGTGVAGQPQHF; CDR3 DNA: TGTGCCAGCAGCCAGGGAACCGGGGTTGCGGGACAGCCCCAGCATTTT
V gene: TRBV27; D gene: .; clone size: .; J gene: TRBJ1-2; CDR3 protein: CASRGGLRGAGKSGYTF; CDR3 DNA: TGTGCCAGCAGGGGCGGTCTTCGAGGCGCCGGGAAGAGTGGCTACACCTTC
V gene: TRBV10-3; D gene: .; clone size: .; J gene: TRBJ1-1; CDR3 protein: CAISETGSLGETDTEAFF; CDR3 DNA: TGTGCCATCAGTGAAACCGGGTCCCTCGGGGAAACTGACACTGAAGCTTTCTTT
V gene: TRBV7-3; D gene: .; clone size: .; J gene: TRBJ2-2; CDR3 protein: CASSLSGTPGGGELFF; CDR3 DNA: TGTGCCAGCAGCCTATCCGGGACTCCCGGGGGCGGGGAGCTGTTTTTT